One T cell receptor beta chain is described in this entry. Authors' processing steps: Counts of nucleated cells, estimated from reference gene primer amplification, were obtained. Libraries were prepared by immunoSEQ multiplex PCR; TCRdb keeps only in-frame clonotypes and omits some of them. V and J calls and clone size come straight from that table; D and trimming were deduced from the DNA. Of approximately 190,000 clones listed, 85% to 90% are singletons. Trimming took 9 bases from V and 8 from J, leaving 20 bases between them. In germline, CDR1 is SGHRS, CDR2 YFSETQ. The CDR3 has 13 residues. The source of the sample is a study of blood T cell repertoires in COVID-19. On the study more broadly: Sources were T cells, B-cell-depleted T cells, or PBMCs; the material itself was cDNA or gDNA.

Sequencing used PBMCs or T cells enriched from blood (not recorded which). The genes are TRBV5-1 and TRBJ1-2; TRBD1 might be the D (6 bases). The source of this sequence is a middle-aged woman in a cohort exposed to, infected with or recovered from COVID-19 (not recorded which). The CDR3 region is CATAVAGARGYTF. CDR3 coding DNA: TGCGCCACCGCCGTTGCGGGGGCGAGAGGCTACACCTTC.